The T cell receptor (beta chain) described here comes from a study of blood T cell repertoires in COVID-19. For the study at large: Samples taken during acute and convalescent COVID-19 were collected in the United States, Italy and Spain. T cells, B-cell-depleted T cells, or PBMCs supplied cDNA or gDNA.

The Seattle patients, enrolled during active infection, were followed longitudinally. In the study's own analysis: Amplification of reference gene primers provided the estimated nucleated cell counts. The table came from immunoSEQ multiplex PCR; TCRdb's copy has only in-frame clones and leaves some out. V and J calls and clone size are copied from that table; D and trimming were computed from the DNA. This table has 400,000 to 450,000 clones, 88% appearing once. The CDR3 runs to 16 residues. The germline CDR1 and CDR2 sequences are MGHRA and YSYEKL. Between the trimmed V and J ends, which lost 4 bases and 7 bases, there was a span of 22 bases.

This TCR came from a woman aged 50 to 65 with COVID-19, enrolled during active disease. The chain is built from TRBV4-1 and TRBJ1-1, with no clear D. Sequences were obtained from peripheral blood. The CDR3 DNA is TGCGCCAGCAGCCCAGGACTCGGGCCGGGTCGGGTTGAAGCTTTCTTT. Translated, it gives CASSPGLGPGRVEAFF.